These 25 T cell receptor beta chains came from one sample sequenced in a study of neoadjuvant anti-PD-1 for oral cavity cancer. TCRdb's table, derived via immunoSEQ multiplex PCR, lists solely in-frame clones and lacks some. The table lists about 5,700 clones, roughly 60% of them singletons, with roughly 8% in the top ten. The source was tumor tissue, collected before nivolumab (anti-PD-1) treatment. The origin of the receptors is a person aged 35 to 85 with oral cavity squamous cell carcinoma.

This clone showed up just a few times. The CDR3 nucleotides read TGTGCCAGCAGCAACCGACGCAACCAAGAGACCCAGTACTTC. Its translation: CASSNRRNQETQYF. The chain carries TRBV7-6 and TRBJ2-5; D is unclear. The V end was cut by 5 bases, the J end by 0 bases, with 10 bases between. Germline lookup yields CDR1 SGHVS and CDR2 FNYEAQ. The CDR3 is 14 amino acids.

The chain links TRBV18 to TRBJ2-7; no definite D call. Trimming shortened V by 3 bases and J by 1 base, and 10 bases separated the two germline ends. Germline V gene lookup returns CDR1 KGHSH and CDR2 LQKENI. This CDR3 contains 14 residues. The CDR3 sequence is CASSPPGQSYEQYF. Written as DNA, the CDR3 is TGTGCCAGCTCACCGCCCGGGCAGTCCTACGAGCAGTACTTC.

V usage is TRBV7-6 and J usage is TRBJ2-5, with D hard to call. The CDR3 consists of 14 residues. Trimming pared 1 base from V and 5 bases from J, leaving 11 bases between. CDR1 is SGHVS, CDR2 FNYEAQ, per germline. The CDR3 region is CASSLGQTMETQYF. In DNA form, the CDR3 reads TGTGCCAGCAGCTTAGGGCAGACAATGGAGACCCAGTACTTC.

V is TRBV5-1 and J is TRBJ2-7, with no clear D. The CDR3 is 14 amino acids. CDR1 is SGHRS and CDR2 is YFSETQ in the germline V gene. Trimming cost V 0 bases and J 2 bases, with 9 bases left between them. CDR3 coding DNA: TGCGCCAGCAGCTTGGGGGCGGCAACCTACGAGCAGTACTTC. This sequence encodes CASSLGAATYEQYF.

This clone appeared a few times. V and J are TRBV6-1 and TRBJ2-7, with TRBD2 identical over 7 bases. This CDR3 is built from 14 residues. Germline assignment: CDR1 MNHNS and CDR2 SASEGT. V lost 7 bases to trimming and J lost 2 bases; unmatched junction nucleotides: 8. In DNA, the CDR3 is TGTGCCAGCACAGAGGGGACTATTGCCTACGAGCAGTACTTC. It encodes CASTEGTIAYEQYF.

The chain employs TRBV5-6 and TRBJ1-4; tentatively, D is TRBD1 (5 bases). In germline, CDR1 is SGHDT, CDR2 YYEEEE. Trimming shortened V by 0 bases and J by 8 bases, and 14 bases separated the two germline ends. The CDR3 extends over 15 amino acids. CDR3 coding DNA: TGTGCCAGCAGCTTGGAATTGGGGGTCGGAGAAAAACTGTTTTTT. Protein sequence: CASSLELGVGEKLFF.

The rearrangement links TRBV7-6 to TRBJ1-1; D is perhaps TRBD1 (5 bases). This CDR3 contains 19 residues. Trimming left V 1 base short and J 0 bases short, with 21 bases between. The germline V gene has CDR1 SGHVS and CDR2 FNYEAQ. The chain's CDR3 is CASSLESVAGSRVNTEAFF. CDR3 nucleotide sequence: TGTGCCAGCAGCTTAGAATCCGTGGCAGGGTCACGGGTGAACACTGAAGCTTTCTTT.

This chain joins TRBV30 and TRBJ1-2, with D possibly TRBD1 on 6 matching bases. Germline V gene sequence: CDR1 GTSNPN, CDR2 SVGIG (reference sequence). The CDR3 length is 14 residues. V was cut by 4 bases and J by 5 bases, with 17 bases left in between. The CDR3 bases are TGTGCCTGGATGCGGGGGCGGGGGATATATGGCTACACCTTC. Translated: CAWMRGRGIYGYTF. The full variable domain, completed using reference TRBV30 and TRBJ1-2, is SQTIHQWPATLVQPVGSPLSLECTVEGTSNPNLYWYRQAAGRGLQLLFYSVGIGQISSEVPQNLSASRPQDRQFILSSKKLLLSDSGFYLCAWMRGRGIYGYTFGSGTRLTVV.

The chain joins TRBV9 to TRBJ2-7; 9 positions match TRBD1. The CDR3 totals 15 residues. The V gene end was trimmed by 3 bases and the J gene end by 4 bases; junction bases not matched to a gene: 8. Germline-derived CDR1 and CDR2 are SGDLS and YYNGEE. CDR3 amino acids: CASSETGTGMYEQYF. CDR3 in DNA: TGTGCCAGCAGCGAGACCGGGACAGGGATGTACGAGCAGTACTTC.

The J gene is TRBJ2-5, the V gene TRBV19; no definite D call. The CDR3 spans 11 residues. With 6 bases removed from V and 1 base from J, the gap between germline ends came to 3 bases. Looked up from germline, CDR1 is LNHDA and CDR2 is SQIVND (reference sequence). The DNA for the CDR3 is TGTGCCAGTAGGGGCCAAGAGACCCAGTACTTC. Its translation: CASRGQETQYF.

This chain links TRBV2 with TRBJ1-3; D is uncertain. The CDR3 is made up of 15 amino acids. V was trimmed by 7 bases and J by 0 bases, leaving 13 bases between them. Germline assignment: CDR1 SNHLY and CDR2 FYNNEI. The CDR3: CASNQDRSSGNTIYF. CDR3 bases: TGTGCCAGCAATCAGGACCGTAGCTCTGGAAACACCATATATTTT. Full variable domain (missing parts from reference TRBV2 and TRBJ1-3): EPEVTQTPSHQVTQMGQEVILRCVPISNHLYFYWYRQILGQKVEFLVSFYNNEISEKSEIFDDQFSVERPDGSNFTLKIRSTKLEDSAMYFCASNQDRSSGNTIYFGEGSWLTVV.

This clone has a single count. The rearrangement uses TRBV4-2 and TRBJ1-5; 9 bases align to TRBD1. CDR3 length equals 17 residues. Trimming cost V 0 bases and J 3 bases; bases outside gene matches: 6. Germline-derived CDR1 and CDR2 are LGHNA and YNFKEQ. The chain's CDR3 is CASSQDPGQGINQPQHF. The DNA for the CDR3 is TGTGCCAGCAGCCAAGACCCCGGACAGGGGATCAATCAGCCCCAGCATTTT.

V gene TRBV14 combines with J gene TRBJ2-3; 8 bases map to TRBD2. CDR3 length equals 11 residues. CDR1 and CDR2 (germline): SGHDN, FVKESK. V dropped 6 bases and J dropped 12; count of bases not matched to a gene: 5. In nucleotides, the CDR3 is TGTGCCAGCAGTCGGGGGGGTCTCCAGTATTTT. Encoded protein: CASSRGGLQYF.

The chain joins TRBV18 to TRBJ1-1, with 11 bases identical to TRBD1. The V segment lost 4 bases and the J segment 3 bases; nucleotides outside the gene matches: 10. The CDR3 extends over 17 amino acids. Germline loops: CDR1 KGHSH, CDR2 LQKENI. CDR3: CASSLSLGQGADTEAFF. CDR3 nucleotides: TGTGCCAGCTCACTATCTCTTGGACAGGGGGCGGACACTGAAGCTTTCTTT.

This clone was recorded only once. The chain is built from TRBV7-2 and TRBJ1-5; D uncertain. The V end lost 1 base, the J end lost 7 bases, and 14 bases lay between the germline ends. Germline V gene data show CDR1 as SGHTA and CDR2 as FQGNSA. The length of the CDR3 is 15 residues. The CDR3 is CASSLESVSGQPQHF. The CDR3 DNA is TGTGCCAGCAGCTTAGAATCTGTCAGCGGACAGCCCCAGCATTTT.

The J gene is TRBJ1-4, the V gene TRBV27; 9 bases agree with TRBD1. The CDR3 has 14 residues. Germline V gives CDR1 MNHEY, CDR2 SMNVEV (reference sequence). V was clipped by 4 bases and J by 10 bases; unmatched bases: 7. The CDR3 reads CASSSQGAGVKLFF. The CDR3 DNA reads TGTGCCAGCAGTTCACAGGGGGCCGGGGTAAAACTGTTTTTT.

This clone was seen more than once but under ten times. This sequence joins TRBV6-1 and TRBJ2-3; 8 nucleotides match TRBD2. This CDR3 has 15 amino acids. Trimming cost V 0 bases and J 8 bases; bases outside gene matches: 7. The germline gives CDR1 MNHNS, CDR2 SASEGT. The CDR3: CASSEASAGVSTQYF. DNA for the CDR3: TGTGCCAGCAGTGAAGCTTCAGCGGGAGTGAGTACGCAGTATTTT.

The chain joins TRBV6-5 to TRBJ1-2; 8 bases are a match to TRBD1. Trimming took 7 bases from V and 4 from J; bases not matched to a gene: 8. CDR3 length: 14 residues. Germline CDR1 reads MNHEY; CDR2 reads SVGAGI. The CDR3 here is CASTGQGGAYGYTF. CDR3 nucleotide sequence: TGTGCCAGCACCGGACAGGGCGGGGCCTATGGCTACACCTTC.

The chain carries TRBV4-1 and TRBJ2-1, with a possible D match to TRBD2 (7 bases). V gave up 4 bases and J gave up 8 bases, with 21 bases separating them. Germline CDR1 is MGHRA and CDR2 is YSYEKL. The CDR3 is made up of 16 amino acids. CDR3 amino acids: CASSPKRGAPRDEQFF. The CDR3 DNA reads as TGCGCCAGCAGCCCGAAACGGGGGGCCCCCAGAGATGAGCAGTTCTTC.

The gene calls are TRBV6-1 and TRBJ2-2; D remains ambiguous. In germline, CDR1 is MNHNS, CDR2 SASEGT. Trimming left V 2 bases short and J 3 bases short, with 4 bases between. This CDR3 has 13 amino acids. CDR3 region: CASSERDTGELFF. The CDR3 DNA sequence: TGTGCCAGCAGTGAACGGGACACCGGGGAGCTGTTTTTT.

This clone turned up a few times. The rearrangement links TRBV7-8 to TRBJ1-5; possibly TRBD1 for D (5 bases). The CDR3 loop spans 18 amino acids. Trimming pared 1 base from V and 4 bases from J, leaving 20 bases between. CDR1 SGHVS and CDR2 FQNEAQ come from the germline V gene. The CDR3 here is CASSLESRKRGINQPQHF. The CDR3 bases are TGTGCCAGCAGCTTAGAGTCCAGGAAGAGGGGAATAAATCAGCCCCAGCATTTT.

In this sample, this clone turned up a few times. J is TRBJ1-5 and V is TRBV5-8; TRBD1 might be the D (5 bases). CDR1 is SGHTS and CDR2 is YDEGEE in the germline V gene. Trimming took 4 bases from V and 15 from J, leaving 20 bases between them. This CDR3 spans 13 amino acids. CDR3 bases: TGTGCCAGCAGCGATCCTTGGGGGAGGGAATTGCATTTT. It yields the protein CASSDPWGRELHF.

V usage is TRBV11-2 and J usage is TRBJ2-2; 8 bases map to TRBD2. J gave up 4 bases and V 3 bases, and 4 bases lay outside the gene matches. Germline CDR1 reads SGHAT; CDR2 reads FQNNGV. The CDR3 contains 15 residues. The CDR3 region is CASSFRGTSTGELFF. In DNA, the CDR3 is TGTGCCAGCAGCTTTAGAGGGACTAGCACCGGGGAGCTGTTTTTT.

This chain links TRBV27 with TRBJ2-1, with 10 bases lining up with TRBD1. Germline V gene data show CDR1 as MNHEY and CDR2 as SMNVEV (reference sequence). Trimming cost V 4 bases and J 0 bases; bases outside gene matches: 9. The CDR3 consists of 18 residues. CDR3 nucleotide sequence: TGTGCCAGCAGTTCAGCGGGACAGGGGACGAGCTCCTACAATGAGCAGTTCTTC. Amino acid sequence: CASSSAGQGTSSYNEQFF.

This clone turned up a few times. This chain joins TRBV5-4 and TRBJ1-1, with D possibly matching TRBD1 (6 bases). CDR3 length: 14 amino acids. Looked up from germline, CDR1 is SGHNT and CDR2 is YYREEE (reference sequence). Trimming cost V 5 bases and J 5 bases, with 16 bases left between them. CDR3 DNA sequence: TGTGCCAGCAGTTGGGGGGCTGGGAAGACTGAAGCTTTCTTT. Translated: CASSWGAGKTEAFF.